These 27 T cell receptor beta chains came from one sample sequenced in a study of lymphopenia after photon versus proton radiotherapy. Some clones are missing from TCRdb's copy, which holds only in-frame ones; the method was immunoSEQ multiplex PCR. The sample contains almost 30,000 clones, approximately 87% of which appear only once. Specimen: peripheral blood, collected from a patient treated with proton-based radiotherapy. These receptors all come from a woman in her sixties or seventies with cholangiocarcinoma. Some clones in this sample may be carry-over from other donors' samples.

The gene calls are TRBV29-1 and TRBJ1-1; tentatively, D is TRBD1 (6 bases). The CDR3 runs to 14 residues. Trimming shortened V by 0 bases and J by 8 bases, and 16 bases separated the two germline ends. The germline V gene has CDR1 SQVTM and CDR2 ANQGSEA. The CDR3 nucleotides read TGCAGCGTTGAAGACTCGGGGGGCCTTGAGGAAGCTTTCTTT. As protein: CSVEDSGGLEEAFF.

The chain is built from TRBV5-1 and TRBJ1-1; D unclear. From germline, CDR1 is SGHRS and CDR2 YFSETQ. Trimming left V 2 bases short and J 2 bases short, with 10 bases between. The CDR3 spans 14 residues. CDR3 protein: CASSFVSQNTEAFF. As DNA, the CDR3 is TGCGCCAGCAGCTTTGTCAGTCAAAACACTGAAGCTTTCTTT.

This clone was seen a handful of times. The chain uses TRBV27 and TRBJ2-3; TRBD2 matches at 14 bases. This CDR3 has 15 residues. Germline CDR1 and CDR2: MNHEY and SMNVEV (reference sequence). Trimming cost V 8 bases and J 3 bases; bases outside gene matches: 4. CDR3 amino acids: CASGTSGRYTDTQYF. The CDR3 DNA is TGTGCCAGCGGGACTAGCGGGAGATATACAGATACGCAGTATTTT.

This clone was recorded once. This chain uses TRBV29-1 with TRBJ2-5, with 12 bases aligning to TRBD1. The CDR3 is 14 residues long. Per germline, CDR1 SQVTM and CDR2 ANQGSEA. With V trimmed by 6 bases and J by 5 bases, 7 bases remained unmatched. DNA for the CDR3: TGCAGCGTGGCAGGGACAGGGGGCGGTGAGACCCAGTACTTC. Translation gives CSVAGTGGGETQYF.

The chain carries TRBV7-9 and TRBJ1-5; 8 positions match TRBD1. Looked up from germline, CDR1 is SEHNR and CDR2 is FQNEAQ (reference sequence). V shed 5 bases and J 4 bases; nucleotides not matched to a gene: 4. CDR3 length: 14 amino acids. CDR3 nucleotide sequence: TGTGCCAGCAGCCGGACAGGGACTAATCAGCCCCAGCATTTT. This encodes CASSRTGTNQPQHF.

The sample holds one count of this clone. The chain links TRBV30 to TRBJ1-6; TRBD1 matches at 7 bases. With 3 bases clipped from V and 7 bases from J, the junction kept 3 bases outside the gene matches. Germline V gene data show CDR1 as GTSNPN and CDR2 as SVGIG (reference sequence). The CDR3 consists of 13 residues. CDR3 bases: TGTGCCTGGAGGGGACAGAGGAATTCACCCCTCCACTTT. Translation: CAWRGQRNSPLHF.

This clone was observed a handful of times. V gene TRBV2 combines with J gene TRBJ1-2; a possible D gene is TRBD1 (6 bases). The V and J ends lost 8 bases and 1 base respectively, with 14 bases between them. This CDR3 spans 14 amino acids. CDR1 and CDR2 (germline): SNHLY, FYNNEI. The CDR3 is CASLRQVDNYGYTF. The CDR3 DNA follows: TGTGCCAGCCTGCGACAGGTAGATAACTATGGCTACACCTTC.

This clone came up once. The chain is built from TRBV18 and TRBJ2-7; 9 bases align to TRBD1. Unmatched junction bases numbered 15, after V lost 0 bases and J lost 6 bases. Germline lookup yields CDR1 KGHSH and CDR2 LQKENI. The length of the CDR3 is 18 residues. The CDR3 DNA reads TGTGCCAGCTCACCACCCAGGACAGGGGCCAGAGGATCGAGCGAGCAGTACTTC. This encodes CASSPPRTGARGSSEQYF.

The chain links TRBV4-1 to TRBJ2-3; 11 nucleotides align to TRBD2. The CDR3 sequence is 17 residues long. Losses at the gene ends were 0 bases for V and 4 bases for J; bases not matched to a gene: 6. The germline CDR1 and CDR2 sequences are MGHRA and YSYEKL. CDR3 sequence (DNA): TGCGCCAGCAGCCAAGATCTTAGCGGGGGGGCCTCAGATACGCAGTATTTT. It translates to CASSQDLSGGASDTQYF.

The J gene is TRBJ1-6, the V gene TRBV5-4; no clear D. Trimming removed 9 bases from V and 5 bases from J, with 9 bases in between. The CDR3 runs 12 residues. Per germline, CDR1 SGHNT and CDR2 YYREEE (reference sequence). The CDR3 here is CATTLDNSPLHF. CDR3 coding DNA: TGTGCCACGACACTAGATAATTCACCCCTCCACTTT. Variable domain in full (rest from reference TRBV5-4 and TRBJ1-6): ETGVTQSPTHLIKTRGQQVTLRCSSQSGHNTVSWYQQALGQGPQFIFQYYREEENGRGNFPPRFSGLQFPNYSSELNVNALELDDSALYLCATTLDNSPLHFGNGTRLTVT.

The chain combines TRBV11-2 with TRBJ2-1, with TRBD2 matching 8 bases. The CDR3 runs 15 residues. With 5 bases clipped from V and 6 bases from J, the junction kept 9 bases outside the gene matches. From germline, CDR1 is SGHAT and CDR2 FQNNGV. The CDR3 loop reads CASSPGGGFLNEQFF. The CDR3 DNA reads as TGTGCCAGCAGCCCCGGCGGGGGGTTCCTCAATGAGCAGTTCTTC.

The chain has TRBV5-1 and TRBJ2-1, with 7 bases identical to TRBD1. Trimming took 6 bases from V and 4 from J; bases not matched to a gene: 10. There are 15 residues in the CDR3. Germline lookup yields CDR1 SGHRS and CDR2 YFSETQ. The CDR3 protein is CASNGDRVSYNEQFF. CDR3 sequence (DNA): TGCGCCAGCAACGGGGACAGAGTTTCTTACAATGAGCAGTTCTTC.

This clone showed up just once. The rearrangement uses TRBV27 and TRBJ2-3, with D perhaps matching TRBD2 (6 bases). The germline V and J ends were trimmed by 2 bases and 3 bases, with 9 bases remaining between them. The length of the CDR3 is 14 residues. Per germline, CDR1 MNHEY and CDR2 SMNVEV (reference sequence). CDR3 DNA: TGTGCCAGCAGTTTAGGGCGGGGTACAGATACGCAGTATTTT. Its translation: CASSLGRGTDTQYF.

The CDR3 nucleotides read TGCGCCAGCAGTGAGACTAGCGGGGGGGCGCGTGAGACCCAGTACTTC. This codes for CASSETSGGARETQYF. The gene calls are TRBV10-1 and TRBJ2-5, with TRBD2 matching over 13 bases. Trimming took 2 bases from V and 5 from J; bases not matched to a gene: 5. There are 16 residues in the CDR3. Germline lookup yields CDR1 WNHNN and CDR2 SYGVQD (reference sequence).

The gene calls are TRBV6-5 and TRBJ2-7, with D uncertain. The germline V gene encodes CDR1 MNHEY and CDR2 SVGAGI. V lost 6 bases, J lost 3 bases, and 12 bases lay in between. The CDR3 is made up of 13 amino acids. In DNA, the CDR3 is TGTGCCAGCAGCCTTGGCCCCATCTACGAGCAGTACTTC. It codes for CASSLGPIYEQYF.

The chain links TRBV10-2 to TRBJ2-1; 9 bases align to TRBD2. V shed 3 bases, J shed 7 bases, and the junction held 7 bases outside the gene matches. Germline V lookup: CDR1 WSHSY, CDR2 SAAADI. This CDR3 comprises 15 residues. The CDR3 region is CASSDRGGAENEQFF. CDR3 bases: TGCGCCAGCAGTGATCGCGGGGGGGCCGAAAATGAGCAGTTCTTC.

This chain joins TRBV7-2 and TRBJ2-7; D may correspond to TRBD1 or TRBD2 (5 bases each). Germline lookup yields CDR1 SGHTA and CDR2 FQGNSA. There are 15 residues in the CDR3. V gave up 0 bases and J gave up 0 bases, with 9 bases separating them. This CDR3 is CASSLAFGGSYEQYF. The CDR3 nucleotides are TGTGCCAGCAGCTTAGCTTTTGGGGGCTCCTACGAGCAGTACTTC.

The chain carries TRBV6-5 and TRBJ2-7; no clear D. V lost 0 bases and J lost 3, with 6 bases in between. The CDR3 loop spans 13 amino acids. Germline assignment: CDR1 MNHEY and CDR2 SVGAGI. The CDR3: CASSYSPSYEQYF. CDR3 DNA sequence: TGTGCCAGCAGTTACTCGCCCAGCTACGAGCAGTACTTC.

This clone was counted a few times. The rearrangement links TRBV13 to TRBJ2-7; D is tentatively TRBD1 or TRBD2 (5 bases each). The CDR3 spans 14 residues. V lost 2 bases to trimming and J lost 5 bases, with 13 bases between them. CDR1 PRHDT and CDR2 FYEKMQ come from the germline V gene (reference sequence). In DNA, the CDR3 is TGTGCCAGCAGCTTATCAGGGACCTGGGACGAGCAGTACTTC. It encodes CASSLSGTWDEQYF.

V usage is TRBV29-1 and J usage is TRBJ2-4; possibly TRBD2 for D (6 bases). This CDR3 is built from 13 residues. From germline, CDR1 is SQVTM and CDR2 ANQGSEA. Trimming took off 2 bases at V and 3 bases at J, with 8 bases between the two ends. This chain's CDR3 is CSVETGGKNIQYF. Here the CDR3 DNA reads TGCAGCGTTGAAACCGGGGGCAAAAACATTCAGTACTTC.

The chain has TRBV9 and TRBJ2-1; the match to TRBD2 covers 13 bases. The V segment lost 5 bases and the J segment 10 bases; nucleotides outside the gene matches: 15. CDR1 and CDR2 from the germline V gene are SGDLS and YYNGEE. There are 17 residues in the CDR3. CDR3 sequence (DNA): TGTGCCAGCAGTTCACTAGCGGGGGGGCCGAGATTTTCGGAGCAGTTCTTC. This translates into CASSSLAGGPRFSEQFF. Full variable domain (missing parts from reference TRBV9 and TRBJ2-1): DSGVTQTPKHLITATGQRVTLRCSPRSGDLSVYWYQQSLDQGLQFLIQYYNGEERAKGNILERFSAQQFPDLHSELNLSSLELGDSALYFCASSSLAGGPRFSEQFFGPGTRLTVL.

V gene TRBV5-5 combines with J gene TRBJ1-6, with D possibly matching TRBD1 (5 bases). With 1 base removed from V and 7 bases from J, the gap between germline ends came to 15 bases. The CDR3 is made up of 16 amino acids. Germline V CDR1 and CDR2: SGHKS, YYEKEE (reference sequence). The CDR3 DNA reads TGTGCCAGCAGCTTGTGGGACCCAGGTACCAATTCACCCCTCCACTTT. The encoded protein is CASSLWDPGTNSPLHF.

This chain links TRBV18 with TRBJ2-7; no clear D. The V gene lost 0 bases and the J gene lost 2 bases, with 8 bases spanning the gap. From germline, CDR1 is KGHSH and CDR2 LQKENI. This CDR3 is 14 amino acids long. This chain's CDR3 is CASSPPGLTYEQYF. Written as DNA, the CDR3 is TGTGCCAGCTCACCACCGGGGTTGACCTACGAGCAGTACTTC.

The chain joins TRBV29-1 to TRBJ1-6, with TRBD1 identical over 11 bases. V dropped 6 bases and J dropped 5; count of bases not matched to a gene: 0. This CDR3 has 13 residues. CDR1 is SQVTM and CDR2 is ANQGSEA in the germline V gene. The CDR3 loop reads CSVGQGDNSPLHF. CDR3 DNA: TGCAGCGTGGGACAGGGGGATAATTCACCCCTCCACTTT.

The rearrangement links TRBV18 to TRBJ1-1; D is ambiguous. The V gene lost 2 bases and the J gene lost 0 bases, with 4 bases spanning the gap. CDR3 length equals 13 residues. Germline CDR1 reads KGHSH; CDR2 reads LQKENI. CDR3 nucleotide sequence: TGTGCCAGCTCACCAGTTTTGAACACTGAAGCTTTCTTT. Translating gives CASSPVLNTEAFF. Using reference TRBV18 and TRBJ1-1 for the parts outside the CDR3, the full variable domain is NAGVMQNPRHLVRRRGQEARLRCSPMKGHSHVYWYRQLPEEGLKFMVYLQKENIIDESGMPKERFSAEFPKEGPSILRIQQVVRGDSAAYFCASSPVLNTEAFFGQGTRLTVV.

The chain carries TRBV5-1 and TRBJ1-6; D is ambiguous. Looked up from germline, CDR1 is SGHRS and CDR2 is YFSETQ. The CDR3 totals 13 residues. V dropped 4 bases and J dropped 14 bases, with 16 bases sitting between them. In DNA, the CDR3 is TGCGCCAGCAGCGACCGGGCAGGAATAACCCTCCACTTT. Residues: CASSDRAGITLHF.

The chain couples TRBV30 to TRBJ2-6; TRBD1 matches at 11 bases. The CDR3 extends over 18 amino acids. The V segment lost 2 bases and the J segment 2 bases; nucleotides outside the gene matches: 8. Per the germline V gene, CDR1 is GTSNPN and CDR2 is SVGIG (reference sequence). CDR3 sequence (DNA): TGTGCCTGGAGTCGGGGTAGGACAGGGGGCGCTGGGGCCAACGTCCTGACTTTC. Residues: CAWSRGRTGGAGANVLTF. Combining the CDR3 with reference TRBV30 and TRBJ2-6 gives the whole variable domain SQTIHQWPATLVQPVGSPLSLECTVEGTSNPNLYWYRQAAGRGLQLLFYSVGIGQISSEVPQNLSASRPQDRQFILSSKKLLLSDSGFYLCAWSRGRTGGAGANVLTFGAGSRLTVL.